The clone carrying this T cell receptor (beta chain) was picked up many times. Its antigen is as yet unknown. Amplification targeted the TCR beta CDR3 regions, with RNA transcripts as the source material. Second-round multiplex PCR came after a first-round RT-PCR that employed HTBI primers. One entry per CDR3 protein, called by TCRdb with MiXCR from the multiplex PCR reads. The sample carries about 210,000 distinct CDR3 sequences, 25% to 30% recorded once. These data originate in a study of Graves' ophthalmopathy and Graves' hyperthyroidism. The V segment lost 7 bases and the J segment 2 bases; nucleotides outside the gene matches: 10. This CDR3 is 15 amino acids long. The V gene's germline CDR1 is SGHTA and CDR2 FQGNSA. Pregnant or lactating patients and those with other autoimmune diseases or uncontrolled infections were excluded. Fresh peripheral blood (about 10 ml) yielded the PBMCs. The study's findings and limits: Blood also harbored most expanded thyroid clonotypes above 0.001 frequency.

The source material was peripheral blood. This chain uses TRBV7-2 with TRBJ2-5; 7 nucleotides match TRBD2. The origin of this receptor is a man aged 45-65 years with Graves' ophthalmopathy. The CDR3 here is CASNWGGPGQETQYF. CDR3 coding DNA: TGTGCCAGCAACTGGGGAGGGCCGGGGCAAGAGACCCAGTACTTC.